This T cell receptor (beta chain) was sequenced for a study of blood T cell repertoires in COVID-19. Overall study: From the United States, Italy and Spain came samples of acute and convalescent COVID-19. PBMCs, B-cell-depleted T cells, or T cells were the source of the cDNA or gDNA that made up the material.

With 7 bases removed from V and 0 bases from J, the gap between germline ends came to 12 bases. Germline lookup yields CDR1 MNHEY and CDR2 SVGAGI. The length of the CDR3 is 15 residues. Per the original methods: By means of reference gene primer amplification, nucleated cell counts were estimated. Method: immunoSEQ multiplex PCR; TCRdb's copy keeps in-frame clones and lacks some. V, J and clone size are taken as reported in that table, and D and trimming were inferred from the DNA itself. The data contain about 220,000 clones, approximately 84% of them singletons. The sample consisted of peripheral blood. The J gene is TRBJ2-2, the V gene TRBV6-5, with a tentative D call TRBD1 (5 bases). The sequence was collected from a man aged 45 to 65 who had recovered from COVID-19. The CDR3 here is CASTPTGTNTGELFF. The CDR3 DNA follows: TGTGCCAGCACCCCAACAGGAACGAACACCGGGGAGCTGTTTTTT.